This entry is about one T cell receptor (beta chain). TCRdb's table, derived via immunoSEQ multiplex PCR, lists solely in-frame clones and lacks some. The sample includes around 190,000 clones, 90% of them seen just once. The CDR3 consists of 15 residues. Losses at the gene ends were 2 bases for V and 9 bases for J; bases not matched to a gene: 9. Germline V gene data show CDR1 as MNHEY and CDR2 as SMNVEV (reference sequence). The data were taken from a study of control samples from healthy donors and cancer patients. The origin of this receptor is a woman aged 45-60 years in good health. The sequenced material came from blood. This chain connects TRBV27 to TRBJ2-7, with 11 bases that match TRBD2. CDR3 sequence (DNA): TGTGCCAGCAGTTTACGACTAGCGGGAAGAGGGGTGCAGTACTTC. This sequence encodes CASSLRLAGRGVQYF.